The rows below give T cell receptor beta chains drawn from one sample of a study of blood T cell repertoires in COVID-19. Some clones are missing from TCRdb's copy, which holds only in-frame ones; the method was immunoSEQ multiplex PCR. The sample includes approximately 250,000 clones, about 89% seen only once; the top ten take 1.5% to 2%. Sequenced material: peripheral blood. The origin of the receptors is a woman aged 60-75 years who had recovered from COVID-19. Each CDR3 is given with its conserved first and last residue. The D gene is left open where the match is weak.

CDR3 DNA	CDR3 protein	D gene	V gene	J gene
TGTGCCAGTACCATTTACACCGGGGAGCTGTTTTTT	CASTIYTGELFF	NA	TRBV19	TRBJ2-2
TGTGCCAGCAGTTATAAACTAGCGGACAATGAGCAGTTCTTC	CASSYKLADNEQFF	TRBD2	TRBV6-5	TRBJ2-1
TGTGCCAGCAGCTCCTACGGGACTAGCGGCTACAATGAGCAGTTCTTC	CASSSYGTSGYNEQFF	TRBD2	TRBV7-3	TRBJ2-1
TGTGCCAGTAGTATGGGTCGCAGGGTGACCCAGCATTTT	CASSMGRRVTQHF	NA	TRBV19	TRBJ1-5
TGTGCCAGCAGCCCCGGCTACGAGCAGTACTTC	CASSPGYEQYF	NA	TRBV12-3/TRBV12-4	TRBJ2-7
TGTGCCAGCAGCTTAGCGCTAAGGACGGAAGGAGGGGAAAAACTGTTTTTT	CASSLALRTEGGEKLFF	NA	TRBV7-6	TRBJ1-4
TGCGGGCAGGGCGAGCGCGCAGATACGCAGTATTTT	CGQGERADTQYF	NA	TRBV29-1	TRBJ2-3
TGCGCCAGCAGCTTGTTCGCGGACCAAGAGACCCAGTACTTC	CASSLFADQETQYF	NA	TRBV5-1	TRBJ2-5
TGTGCCAGCAGCTCCAGGGGGTATCGAAACACCATATATTTT	CASSSRGYRNTIYF	TRBD1	TRBV6-5	TRBJ1-3
TGTGCCAGCTACTCCGCTTCCGGGACAGGGTTGCGAAAACTGTTTTTT	CASYSASGTGLRKLFF	TRBD1	TRBV28	TRBJ1-4
TGCGCCAGCAGCCAAGATCCGCCAGGGTTGGGCAATCAGCCCCAGCATTTT	CASSQDPPGLGNQPQHF	NA	TRBV4-3	TRBJ1-5
TGTGCCAGCAGCTCTAGCGGGGGAGGGACCCAGTACTTC	CASSSSGGGTQYF	TRBD2	TRBV7-3	TRBJ2-5
TGCGCCAGCAGCTTGGCCTTGGCTAGCGGGGGACGAGGATACTCCTACAATGAGCAGTTCTTC	CASSLALASGGRGYSYNEQFF	TRBD2	TRBV5-1	TRBJ2-1
TGTGCCAGCAGCTCGGACTCCCAGGAGACCCAGTACTTC	CASSSDSQETQYF	NA	TRBV7-3	TRBJ2-5
TGTGCCAGCAGCTTAGCGTTTCAGGGGGGAAACTATAATGAAAAACTGTTTTTT	CASSLAFQGGNYNEKLFF	TRBD1	TRBV7-9	TRBJ1-4
TGTGCCAGCAGCTCGTCTACCATATATTTT	CASSSSTIYF	NA	TRBV7-9	TRBJ1-3
TGCGCCAGCAGCTTGGAGCCCAACAACCGGGAAGCAAATGGCTACACCTTC	CASSLEPNNREANGYTF	NA	TRBV5-1	TRBJ1-2
TGTGCCAGCAGCCAAGCGGGGGGGTGGGAGACCCAGTACTTC	CASSQAGGWETQYF	TRBD2	TRBV3-1/TRBV3-2	TRBJ2-5
TGTGCCAGCAGTTACTCTTCTAGCGGGGGGCTCAATGAGCAGTTCTTC	CASSYSSSGGLNEQFF	TRBD2	TRBV6-5	TRBJ2-1
TGTGCCAGCAGACTATACCGGGACAGCGAAAAACTGTTTTTT	CASRLYRDSEKLFF	TRBD1	TRBV27	TRBJ1-4
TGTGCCAGCAGCTCGCCAGGGGATCAGCCCCAGCATTTT	CASSSPGDQPQHF	NA	TRBV7-2	TRBJ1-5